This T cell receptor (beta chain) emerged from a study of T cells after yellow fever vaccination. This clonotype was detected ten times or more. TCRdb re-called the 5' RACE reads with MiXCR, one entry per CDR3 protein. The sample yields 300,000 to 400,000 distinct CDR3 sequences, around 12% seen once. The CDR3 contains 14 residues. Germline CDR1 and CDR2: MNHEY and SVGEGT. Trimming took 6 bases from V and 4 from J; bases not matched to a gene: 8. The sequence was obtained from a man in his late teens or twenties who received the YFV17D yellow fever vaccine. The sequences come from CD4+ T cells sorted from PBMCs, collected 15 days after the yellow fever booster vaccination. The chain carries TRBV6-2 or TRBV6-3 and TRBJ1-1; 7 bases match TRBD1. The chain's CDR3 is CASRKTGEATEAFF. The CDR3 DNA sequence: TGTGCCAGCAGGAAAACAGGGGAAGCCACTGAAGCTTTCTTT.